These 8 T cell receptor beta chains came from one sample sequenced in a study of OX40 agonist ivuxolimab in advanced cancers. The assay was immunoSEQ multiplex PCR, and TCRdb's table has in-frame clones only and misses some. This table holds about 71,000 clones, around 87% found once. The sequencing used CD4+ or CD8+ T cells sorted from blood, collected in a trial of the OX40 agonist ivuxolimab. Receptor source: an adult with an advanced solid tumor such as melanoma, head and neck, liver or kidney cancer.

The chain links TRBV6-4 to TRBJ2-1, with D possibly matching TRBD2 (5 bases). The V gene lost 4 bases and the J gene lost 0 bases, with 16 bases spanning the gap. This CDR3 region has 17 residues. CDR1 and CDR2 from the germline V gene are MRHNA and SNTAGT. The CDR3 here is CASSGAALRGSYNEQFF. DNA of the CDR3: TGTGCCAGCAGTGGAGCGGCCTTGAGAGGCTCCTACAATGAGCAGTTCTTC.

The chain recombines TRBV7-2 with TRBJ2-7; the match to TRBD1 covers 9 bases. The CDR3 is 15 amino acids. The V and J ends lost 5 bases and 2 bases, in that order; junction bases with no gene match: 7. Germline V gene lookup returns CDR1 SGHTA and CDR2 FQGNSA. The CDR3 spells CASSSQRDRAYEQYF. In nucleotides, the CDR3 is TGTGCCAGCAGCAGTCAACGGGACAGGGCCTACGAGCAGTACTTC.

The chain combines TRBV7-2 with TRBJ2-5; no clear D. The CDR3 contains 13 residues. Germline values: CDR1 SGHTA, CDR2 FQGNSA. The V and J ends lost 5 bases and 5 bases respectively, with 12 bases between them. The CDR3 region has the DNA TGTGCCAGCAGCCCACTGGGTGTTGAGACCCAGTACTTC. It translates to CASSPLGVETQYF.

This clone was recorded a few times. This chain joins TRBV27 and TRBJ2-7; TRBD2 agrees at 11 bases. The CDR3 loop spans 15 amino acids. The junction had 6 bases not matched to a gene; V was cut back by 4 bases and J by 4 bases. Germline V gene sequence: CDR1 MNHEY, CDR2 SMNVEV (reference sequence). As DNA, the CDR3 is TGTGCCAGCAGTTACCCCACTAGCGGGAGATACGAGCAGTACTTC. This codes for CASSYPTSGRYEQYF.

V and J are TRBV4-1 and TRBJ2-3; 10 positions match TRBD2. The junction had 13 bases not matched to a gene; V was cut back by 4 bases and J by 0 bases. Germline V CDR1 and CDR2: MGHRA, YSYEKL. This CDR3 has 19 residues. The CDR3 protein is CASSLYGSGRAKSTDTQYF. The CDR3 DNA sequence: TGCGCCAGCAGCCTTTATGGAAGCGGGAGGGCCAAGAGCACAGATACGCAGTATTTT.

This clone has only a few counts. The chain combines TRBV7-2 with TRBJ2-1, with a possible D match to TRBD2 (5 bases). V was trimmed by 2 bases and J by 6 bases, leaving 17 bases between them. Germline CDR1 is SGHTA and CDR2 is FQGNSA. This CDR3 comprises 16 residues. The CDR3 sequence: CASSLIWLAGSNEQFF. The CDR3 DNA sequence: TGTGCCAGCAGCTTAATTTGGCTGGCGGGCTCCAATGAGCAGTTCTTC. Combining the CDR3 with reference TRBV7-2 and TRBJ2-1 gives the whole variable domain GAGVSQSPSNKVTEKGKDVELRCDPISGHTALYWYRQSLGQGLEFLIYFQGNSAPDKSGLPSDRFSAERTGGSVSTLTIQRTQQEDSAVYLCASSLIWLAGSNEQFFGPGTRLTVL.

J is TRBJ1-2 and V is TRBV7-2; 7 positions match TRBD1. The V gene end was trimmed by 2 bases and the J gene end by 3 bases; junction bases not matched to a gene: 0. Germline CDR1 and CDR2: SGHTA and FQGNSA. This CDR3 contains 13 residues. CDR3 sequence reads: CASSLQGDYGYTF. As DNA, the CDR3 is TGTGCCAGCAGCTTACAGGGGGACTATGGCTACACCTTC. Filled out from reference TRBV7-2 and TRBJ1-2, the complete variable domain reads GAGVSQSPSNKVTEKGKDVELRCDPISGHTALYWYRQSLGQGLEFLIYFQGNSAPDKSGLPSDRFSAERTGGSVSTLTIQRTQQEDSAVYLCASSLQGDYGYTFGSGTRLTVV.

V is TRBV15 and J is TRBJ2-7; 8 nucleotides line up with TRBD2. Germline V gene data show CDR1 as LNHNV and CDR2 as YYDKDF (reference sequence). The CDR3 consists of 13 residues. Trimming removed 3 bases from V and 6 bases from J; junction bases left unmatched: 4. The CDR3 nucleotides are TGTGCCACCAGCAGCGGGAGGGGTCTCGAGCAGTACTTC. It specifies CATSSGRGLEQYF.